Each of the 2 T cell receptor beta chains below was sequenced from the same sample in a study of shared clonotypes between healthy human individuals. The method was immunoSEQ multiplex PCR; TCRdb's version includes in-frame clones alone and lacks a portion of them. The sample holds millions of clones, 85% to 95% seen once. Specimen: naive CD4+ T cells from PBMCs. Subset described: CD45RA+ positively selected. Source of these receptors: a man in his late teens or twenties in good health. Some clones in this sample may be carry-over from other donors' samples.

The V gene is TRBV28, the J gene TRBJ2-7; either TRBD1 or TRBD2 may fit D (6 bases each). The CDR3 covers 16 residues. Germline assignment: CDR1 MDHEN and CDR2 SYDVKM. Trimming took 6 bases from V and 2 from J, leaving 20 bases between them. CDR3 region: CASSPGGLAKTYEQYF. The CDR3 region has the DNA TGTGCCAGCAGCCCTGGGGGGCTAGCCAAGACCTACGAGCAGTACTTC. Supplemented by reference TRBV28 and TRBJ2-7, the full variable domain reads DVKVTQSSRYLVKRTGEKVFLECVQDMDHENMFWYRQDPGLGLRLIYFSYDVKMKEKGDIPEGYSVSREKKERFSLILESASTNQTSMYLCASSPGGLAKTYEQYFGPGTRLTVT.

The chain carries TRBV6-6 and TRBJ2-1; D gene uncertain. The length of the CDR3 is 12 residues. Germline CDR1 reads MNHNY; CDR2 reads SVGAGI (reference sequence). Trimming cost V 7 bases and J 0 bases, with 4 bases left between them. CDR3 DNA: TGTGCCAGCACGGACTCCTACAATGAGCAGTTCTTC. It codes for CASTDSYNEQFF.